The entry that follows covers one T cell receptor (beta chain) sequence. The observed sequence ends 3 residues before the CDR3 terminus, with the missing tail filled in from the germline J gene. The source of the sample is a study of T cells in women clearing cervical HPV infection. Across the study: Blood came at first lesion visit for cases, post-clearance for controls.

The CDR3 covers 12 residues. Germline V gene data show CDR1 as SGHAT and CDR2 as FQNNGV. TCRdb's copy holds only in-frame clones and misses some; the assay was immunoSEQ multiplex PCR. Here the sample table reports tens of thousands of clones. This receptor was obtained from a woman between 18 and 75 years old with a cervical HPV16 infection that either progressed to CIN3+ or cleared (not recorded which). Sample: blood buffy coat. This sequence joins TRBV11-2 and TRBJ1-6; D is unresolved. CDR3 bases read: TGTGCCAGCAGCTCCCCTATTACGCCC. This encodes CASSSPITP. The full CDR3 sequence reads CASSSPITPLHF. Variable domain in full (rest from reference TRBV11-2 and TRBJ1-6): EAGVAQSPRYKIIEKRQSVAFWCNPISGHATLYWYQQILGQGPKLLIQFQNNGVVDDSQLPKDRFSAERLKGVDSTLKIQPAKLEDSAVYLCASSSPITPLHFGNGTRLTVT.